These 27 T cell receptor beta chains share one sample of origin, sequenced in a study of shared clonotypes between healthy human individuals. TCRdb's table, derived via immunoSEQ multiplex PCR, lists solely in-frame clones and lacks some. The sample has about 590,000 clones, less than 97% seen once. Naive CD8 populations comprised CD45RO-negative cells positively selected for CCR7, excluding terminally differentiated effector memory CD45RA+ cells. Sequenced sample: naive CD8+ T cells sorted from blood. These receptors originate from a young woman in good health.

CDR3 sequence (DNA): TGTGCCAGCAGTCCCCCGGACACGATTGAAAAACTGTTTTTT. It specifies CASSPPDTIEKLFF. The chain combines TRBV28 with TRBJ1-4, with D perhaps TRBD1 (5 bases). The CDR3 loop spans 14 amino acids. V was shortened by 5 bases and J by 7 bases, with 14 bases between the two germline ends. CDR1 MDHEN and CDR2 SYDVKM come from the germline V gene.

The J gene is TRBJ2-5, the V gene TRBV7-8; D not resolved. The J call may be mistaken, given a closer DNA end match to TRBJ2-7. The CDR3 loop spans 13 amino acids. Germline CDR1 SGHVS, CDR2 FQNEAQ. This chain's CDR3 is CASSLGLSYEQYF. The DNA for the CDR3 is TGTGCCAGCAGCTTGGGCCTTTCCTACGAGCAGTACTTC.

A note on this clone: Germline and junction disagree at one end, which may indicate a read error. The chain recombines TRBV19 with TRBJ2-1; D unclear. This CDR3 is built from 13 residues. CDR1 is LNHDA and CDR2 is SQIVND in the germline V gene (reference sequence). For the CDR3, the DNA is TGTGCCAGTAGTCTAGACATCTACAATGAGCAGTTCTTC. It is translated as CASSLDIYNEQFF.

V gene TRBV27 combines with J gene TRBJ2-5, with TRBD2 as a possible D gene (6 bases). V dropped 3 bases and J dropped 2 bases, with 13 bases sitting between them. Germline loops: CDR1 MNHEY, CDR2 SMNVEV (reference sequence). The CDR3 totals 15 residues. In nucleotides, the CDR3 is TGTGCCAGCAGTTTTATAGCGGATCTACAAGAGACCCAGTACTTC. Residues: CASSFIADLQETQYF.

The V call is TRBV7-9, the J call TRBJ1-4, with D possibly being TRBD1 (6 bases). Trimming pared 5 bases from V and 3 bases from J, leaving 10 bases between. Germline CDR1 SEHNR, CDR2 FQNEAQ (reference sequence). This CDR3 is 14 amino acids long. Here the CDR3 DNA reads TGTGCCAGCAGCCCAACAGGGTCTAATGAAAAACTGTTTTTT. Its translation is CASSPTGSNEKLFF.

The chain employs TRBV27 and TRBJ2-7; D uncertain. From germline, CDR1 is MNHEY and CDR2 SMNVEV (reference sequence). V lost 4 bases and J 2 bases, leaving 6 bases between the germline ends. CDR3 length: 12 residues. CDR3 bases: TGTGCCAGCAGTTCGAACCCCTACGAGCAGTACTTC. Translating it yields CASSSNPYEQYF.

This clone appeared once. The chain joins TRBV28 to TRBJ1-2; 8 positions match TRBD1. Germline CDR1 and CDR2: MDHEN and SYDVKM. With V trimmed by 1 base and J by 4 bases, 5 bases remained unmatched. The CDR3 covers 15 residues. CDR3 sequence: CASSLLPGGSYGYTF. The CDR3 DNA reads TGTGCCAGCAGTTTATTACCAGGGGGCTCCTATGGCTACACCTTC.

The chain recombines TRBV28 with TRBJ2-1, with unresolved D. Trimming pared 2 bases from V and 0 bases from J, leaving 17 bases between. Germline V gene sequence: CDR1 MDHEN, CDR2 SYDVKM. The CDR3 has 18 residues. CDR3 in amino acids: CASSLRVAVLRSYNEQFF. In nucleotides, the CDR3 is TGTGCCAGCAGTTTAAGGGTGGCAGTTCTACGCTCCTACAATGAGCAGTTCTTC.

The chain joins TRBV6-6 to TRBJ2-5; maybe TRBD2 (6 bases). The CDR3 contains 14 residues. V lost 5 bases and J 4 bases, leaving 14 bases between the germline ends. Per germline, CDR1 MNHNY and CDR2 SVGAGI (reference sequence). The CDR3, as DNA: TGTGCCAGCAGTAGTTCGGGAGAGCCAGAGACCCAGTACTTC. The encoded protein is CASSSSGEPETQYF.

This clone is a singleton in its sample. As DNA, the CDR3 is TGTGCCAGCAGTCCCGAGACAGTGGGGGTCACTGAAGCTTTCTTT. Its translation is CASSPETVGVTEAFF. The chain has TRBV6-5 and TRBJ1-1, with a weak D call TRBD1 (5 bases). The V end was cut by 5 bases, the J end by 4 bases, with 17 bases between. Germline values: CDR1 MNHEY, CDR2 SVGAGI. The CDR3 sequence is 15 residues long.

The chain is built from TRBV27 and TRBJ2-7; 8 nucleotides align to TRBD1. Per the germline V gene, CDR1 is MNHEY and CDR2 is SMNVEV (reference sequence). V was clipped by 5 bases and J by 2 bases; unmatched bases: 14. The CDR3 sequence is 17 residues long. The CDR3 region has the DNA TGTGCCAGCAGTGGACAGGGTTCAAGGAGTGGGGCCTACGAGCAGTACTTC. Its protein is CASSGQGSRSGAYEQYF.

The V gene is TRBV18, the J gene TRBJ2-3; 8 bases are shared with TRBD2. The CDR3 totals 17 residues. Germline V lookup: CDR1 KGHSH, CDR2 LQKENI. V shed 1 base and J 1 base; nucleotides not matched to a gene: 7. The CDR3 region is CASSPLSLAEGTDTQYF. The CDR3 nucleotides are TGTGCCAGCTCACCACTCTCACTAGCGGAGGGCACAGATACGCAGTATTTT.

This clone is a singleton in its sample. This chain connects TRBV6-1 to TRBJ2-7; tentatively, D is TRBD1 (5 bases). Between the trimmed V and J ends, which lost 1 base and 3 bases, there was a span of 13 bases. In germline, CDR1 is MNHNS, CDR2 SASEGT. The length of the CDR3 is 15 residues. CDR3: CASSEGWGSVYEQYF. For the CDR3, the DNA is TGTGCCAGCAGTGAAGGTTGGGGCTCCGTCTACGAGCAGTACTTC.

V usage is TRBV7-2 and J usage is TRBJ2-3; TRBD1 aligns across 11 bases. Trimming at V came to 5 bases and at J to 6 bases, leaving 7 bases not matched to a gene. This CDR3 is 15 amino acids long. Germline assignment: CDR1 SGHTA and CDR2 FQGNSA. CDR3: CASSRTGGARDTQYF. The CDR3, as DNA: TGTGCCAGCAGCCGGACAGGGGGCGCAAGGGATACGCAGTATTTT.

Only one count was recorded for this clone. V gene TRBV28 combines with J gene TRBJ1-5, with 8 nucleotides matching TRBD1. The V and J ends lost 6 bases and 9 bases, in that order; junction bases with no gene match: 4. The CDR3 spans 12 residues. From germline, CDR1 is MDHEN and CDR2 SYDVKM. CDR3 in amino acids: CASSRDRRPQHF. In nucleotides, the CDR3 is TGTGCCAGCAGCCGGGACAGGCGGCCCCAGCATTTT. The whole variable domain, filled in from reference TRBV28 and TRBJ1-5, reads DVKVTQSSRYLVKRTGEKVFLECVQDMDHENMFWYRQDPGLGLRLIYFSYDVKMKEKGDIPEGYSVSREKKERFSLILESASTNQTSMYLCASSRDRRPQHFGDGTRLSIL.

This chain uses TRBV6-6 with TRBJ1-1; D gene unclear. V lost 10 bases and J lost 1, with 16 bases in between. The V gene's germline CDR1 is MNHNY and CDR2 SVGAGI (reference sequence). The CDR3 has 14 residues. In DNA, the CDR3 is TGTGCCACTACGTTTGGGTACGGGAACACTGAAGCTTTCTTT. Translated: CATTFGYGNTEAFF.

CDR3 DNA: TGTGCCAGCAGTGATTTGGCGGGAGGGCTCGCTAGCACAGATACGCAGTATTTT. This translates into CASSDLAGGLASTDTQYF. V is TRBV6-1 and J is TRBJ2-3; TRBD2 agrees at 9 bases. The CDR3 sequence is 18 residues long. Losses at the gene ends were 3 bases for V and 0 bases for J; bases not matched to a gene: 10. Germline values: CDR1 MNHNS, CDR2 SASEGT.

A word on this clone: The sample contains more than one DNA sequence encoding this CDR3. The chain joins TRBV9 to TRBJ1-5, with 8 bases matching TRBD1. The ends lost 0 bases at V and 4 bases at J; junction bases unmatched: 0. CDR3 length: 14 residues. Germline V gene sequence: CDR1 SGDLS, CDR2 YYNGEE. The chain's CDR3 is CASSVGTGNQPQHF. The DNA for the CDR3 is TGTGCCAGCAGCGTAGGGACAGGGAATCAGCCCCAGCATTTT.

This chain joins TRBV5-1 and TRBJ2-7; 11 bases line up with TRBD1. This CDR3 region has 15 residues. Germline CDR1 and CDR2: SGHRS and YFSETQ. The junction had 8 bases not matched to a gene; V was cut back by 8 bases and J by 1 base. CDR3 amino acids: CARRAWDRGSYEQYF. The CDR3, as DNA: TGCGCCAGGAGAGCCTGGGACAGGGGGTCCTACGAGCAGTACTTC.

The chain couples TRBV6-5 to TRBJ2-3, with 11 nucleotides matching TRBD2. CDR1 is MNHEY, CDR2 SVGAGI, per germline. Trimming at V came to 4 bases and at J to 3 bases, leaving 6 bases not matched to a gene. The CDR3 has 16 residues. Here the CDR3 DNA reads TGTGCCAGCAGTTCAGTAGCGGGAGGGAGAACAGATACGCAGTATTTT. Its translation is CASSSVAGGRTDTQYF.

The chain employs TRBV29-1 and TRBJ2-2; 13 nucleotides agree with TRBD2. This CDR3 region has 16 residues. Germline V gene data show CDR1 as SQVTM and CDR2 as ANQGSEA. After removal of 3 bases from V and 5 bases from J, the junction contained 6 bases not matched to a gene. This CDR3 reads CSVEWTSGSLTGELFF. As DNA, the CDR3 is TGCAGCGTTGAGTGGACTAGCGGGAGTTTAACCGGGGAGCTGTTTTTT.

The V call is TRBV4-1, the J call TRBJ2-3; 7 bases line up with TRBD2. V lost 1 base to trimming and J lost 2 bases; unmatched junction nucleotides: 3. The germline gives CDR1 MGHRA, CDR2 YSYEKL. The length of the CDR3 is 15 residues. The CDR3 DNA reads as TGCGCCAGCAGCCAAGGGGACTACATCACAGATACGCAGTATTTT. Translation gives CASSQGDYITDTQYF.

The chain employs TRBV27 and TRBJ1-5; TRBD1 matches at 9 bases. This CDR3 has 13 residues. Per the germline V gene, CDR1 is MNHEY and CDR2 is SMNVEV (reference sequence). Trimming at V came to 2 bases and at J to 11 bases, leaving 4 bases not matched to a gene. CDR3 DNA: TGTGCCAGCAGTTTAGGGGACAGGGAGGCCCAGCATTTT. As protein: CASSLGDREAQHF.

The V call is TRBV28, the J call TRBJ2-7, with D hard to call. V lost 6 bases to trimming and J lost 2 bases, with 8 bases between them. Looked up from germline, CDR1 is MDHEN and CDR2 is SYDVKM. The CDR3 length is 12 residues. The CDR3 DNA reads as TGTGCCAGCAGCGCCCGGGCCTACGAGCAGTACTTC. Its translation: CASSARAYEQYF.

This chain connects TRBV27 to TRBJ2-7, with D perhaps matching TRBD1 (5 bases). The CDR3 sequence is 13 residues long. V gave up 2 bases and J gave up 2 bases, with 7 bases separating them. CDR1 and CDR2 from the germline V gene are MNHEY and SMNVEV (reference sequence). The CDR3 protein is CASSLQGTYEQYF. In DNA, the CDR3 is TGTGCCAGCAGTTTACAGGGAACCTACGAGCAGTACTTC.

The CDR3 nucleotides are TGTGCCAGCAGCCAAGATGACTCACAAAACTATGGCTACACCTTC. This gives the protein CASSQDDSQNYGYTF. The chain couples TRBV4-2 to TRBJ1-2; the D is unclear. The CDR3 is made up of 15 amino acids. Germline values: CDR1 LGHNA, CDR2 YNFKEQ. The V and J ends lost 0 bases and 2 bases respectively, with 10 bases between them.

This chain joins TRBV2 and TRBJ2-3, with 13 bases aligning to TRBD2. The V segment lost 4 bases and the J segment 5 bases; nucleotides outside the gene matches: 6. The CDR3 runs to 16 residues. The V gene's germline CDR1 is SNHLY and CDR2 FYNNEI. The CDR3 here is CASSAGLAGVVDTQYF. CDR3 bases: TGTGCCAGCAGTGCAGGACTAGCGGGAGTGGTAGATACGCAGTATTTT.